The clone carrying this TCR beta chain appeared many times. Library construction for TCR beta used iRepertoire HTBI primers and Arm-PCR of CDR3 regions. Original handling: Overall, samples carried around 60 TRBV and around 13 TRBJ segments. TCRdb processed the multiplex PCR reads anew with MiXCR; each CDR3 protein has one entry. These V and J calls rely on TCRdb rather than the paper's analysis. The sample records a few hundred thousand distinct CDR3 sequences, over 15% being singletons. Time point described: newly diagnosed GD, antithyroid drugs for less than 3 months. Following extraction of RNA from PBMCs, that RNA was used to make the TCR library. This sample was included in a study of regulatory T cells in long-lasting Graves disease. Study-wide background: Graves' patients with a new diagnosis had received antithyroid drugs under 3 months.

The CDR3 length is 14 residues. V lost 4 bases and J lost 7, with 16 bases in between. CDR1 GTSNPN and CDR2 SVGIG come from the germline V gene (reference sequence). Another study also made use of these data, one on T cells in Graves' hyperthyroidism and ophthalmopathy.

Material: peripheral blood mononuclear cells (PBMCs), obtained at new diagnosis, from a patient treated with antithyroid drugs. The chain has TRBV30 and TRBJ2-2; D is perhaps TRBD1 (5 bases). The TCR originated in a man in his forties or fifties with Graves disease. The CDR3 loop reads CAWKKSSGYGELFF. In nucleotides, the CDR3 is TGTGCCTGGAAAAAGTCTTCAGGGTACGGGGAGCTGTTTTTT. The full variable domain, rest sourced from reference TRBV30 and TRBJ2-2, is SQTIHQWPATLVQPVGSPLSLECTVEGTSNPNLYWYRQAAGRGLQLLFYSVGIGQISSEVPQNLSASRPQDRQFILSSKKLLLSDSGFYLCAWKKSSGYGELFFGEGSRLTVL.